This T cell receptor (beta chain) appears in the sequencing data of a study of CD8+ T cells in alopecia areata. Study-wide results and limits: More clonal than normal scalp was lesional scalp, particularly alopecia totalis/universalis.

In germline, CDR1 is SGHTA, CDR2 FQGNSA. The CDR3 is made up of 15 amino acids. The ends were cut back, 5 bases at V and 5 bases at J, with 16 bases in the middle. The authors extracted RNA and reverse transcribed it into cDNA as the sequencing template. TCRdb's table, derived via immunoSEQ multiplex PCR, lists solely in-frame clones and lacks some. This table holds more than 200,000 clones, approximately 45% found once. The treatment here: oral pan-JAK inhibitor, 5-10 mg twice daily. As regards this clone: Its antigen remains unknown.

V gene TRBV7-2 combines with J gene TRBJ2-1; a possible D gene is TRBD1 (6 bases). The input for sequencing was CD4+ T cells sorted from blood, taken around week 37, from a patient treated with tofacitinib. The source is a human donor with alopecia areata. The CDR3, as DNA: TGTGCCAGCAGCCCCAGCAGGGGAGTTCACAATGAGCAGTTCTTC. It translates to CASSPSRGVHNEQFF.